The 16 T cell receptor beta chains below all came from one sample that was sequenced in a study of cytomegalovirus exposure and HLA in healthy donors. The primer mix had 60 Vbeta and 13 Jbeta primers. Sequencing used immunoSEQ multiplex PCR; TCRdb keeps in-frame clones, though not all of them. This table has more than 95,000 clones, about three quarters appearing once. Sequencing was performed on PBMCs. The receptor set was obtained from a woman aged 55 to 70 in good health and CMV-seropositive.

The gene calls are TRBV18 and TRBJ2-3; 9 bases map to TRBD1. The CDR3 totals 16 residues. After removal of 4 bases from V and 1 base from J, the junction contained 6 bases not matched to a gene. Germline CDR1 is KGHSH and CDR2 is LQKENI. The CDR3 nucleotides are TGTGCCAGCTCACGACAGGGGGAAATGGGCACAGATACGCAGTATTTT. Its protein product is CASSRQGEMGTDTQYF.

V gene TRBV12-5 combines with J gene TRBJ2-3; no clear D gene. The V gene's germline CDR1 is LGHNT and CDR2 FRNRAP. The ends were cut back, 4 bases at V and 10 bases at J, with 12 bases in the middle. This CDR3 is 12 amino acids long. This CDR3 is CASGSPPFAQYF. DNA for the CDR3: TGTGCTAGTGGTTCCCCCCCCTTTGCGCAGTATTTT.

The chain employs TRBV6-6 and TRBJ1-1, with no clear D. Germline CDR1 reads MNHNY; CDR2 reads SVGAGI (reference sequence). The ends were cut back, 2 bases at V and 4 bases at J, with 11 bases in the middle. This CDR3 is built from 14 residues. CDR3 sequence (DNA): TGTGCCAGCAGTTACCAGAGGCGGGGCACTGAAGCTTTCTTT. It encodes CASSYQRRGTEAFF.

This clone was seen more than once but under ten times. The genes are TRBV4-2 and TRBJ2-2; 9 bases line up with TRBD2. The CDR3 loop spans 16 amino acids. From germline, CDR1 is LGHNA and CDR2 YNFKEQ. V lost 3 bases to trimming and J lost 1 base; unmatched junction nucleotides: 3. CDR3 DNA: TGTGCCAGCAGCCAGGCTAGCGGGATGAACACCGGGGAGCTGTTTTTT. Residues: CASSQASGMNTGELFF.

V and J are TRBV9 and TRBJ2-1, with TRBD1 identical over 8 bases. Germline values: CDR1 SGDLS, CDR2 YYNGEE. There are 14 residues in the CDR3. V shed 4 bases and J 5 bases; nucleotides not matched to a gene: 5. The CDR3 spells CASSSGQGHNEQFF. The CDR3 DNA sequence: TGTGCCAGCAGCTCTGGACAGGGCCACAATGAGCAGTTCTTC.

This clone was seen a few times. The chain couples TRBV7-2 to TRBJ2-2; the match to TRBD2 covers 13 bases. Germline V gene sequence: CDR1 SGHTA, CDR2 FQGNSA. The V and J ends lost 3 bases and 4 bases, in that order; junction bases with no gene match: 2. The CDR3 has 16 residues. CDR3 in DNA: TGTGCCAGCAGCTTGGGACTAGCGGGAAGCACCGGGGAGCTGTTTTTT. This encodes CASSLGLAGSTGELFF.

This chain connects TRBV5-4 to TRBJ1-1; D is unclear. Trimming removed 0 bases from V and 2 bases from J, with 8 bases in between. This CDR3 comprises 14 residues. Germline CDR1 and CDR2: SGHNT and YYREEE (reference sequence). The CDR3 sequence: CASSLGQSNTEAFF. As DNA, the CDR3 is TGTGCCAGCAGCTTGGGGCAAAGTAACACTGAAGCTTTCTTT.

The rearrangement joins TRBV7-2 to TRBJ2-7; 9 bases agree with TRBD1. Germline-derived CDR1 and CDR2 are SGHTA and FQGNSA. V shed 4 bases, J shed 1 base, and the junction held 5 bases outside the gene matches. The CDR3 spans 15 residues. The CDR3 here is CASSSPDRGSYEQYF. The CDR3 bases are TGTGCCAGCAGCTCACCCGACAGGGGGTCCTACGAGCAGTACTTC.

The chain joins TRBV7-2 to TRBJ2-4; maybe TRBD2 (5 bases). From germline, CDR1 is SGHTA and CDR2 FQGNSA. The V and J ends lost 6 bases and 3 bases respectively, with 12 bases between them. This CDR3 has 14 amino acids. Here the CDR3 DNA reads TGTGCCAGCAGTACCGAGGGAAGCAAAAACATTCAGTACTTC. It encodes CASSTEGSKNIQYF.

CDR3 in amino acids: CASSPGVSYEQYF. In DNA form, the CDR3 reads TGTGCCAGCAGTCCAGGGGTGTCCTACGAGCAGTACTTC. J is TRBJ2-7 and V is TRBV6-6; D may be TRBD1 (6 bases). Trimming stripped 5 bases from V and 1 base from J, with 9 bases between. The CDR3 is 13 amino acids. Germline loops: CDR1 MNHNY, CDR2 SVGAGI (reference sequence).

In this sample, this clone turned up a few times. This chain links TRBV2 with TRBJ2-7, with 10 bases lining up with TRBD2. Unmatched junction bases numbered 6, after V lost 6 bases and J lost 4 bases. CDR1 and CDR2 from the germline V gene are SNHLY and FYNNEI. The CDR3 spans 14 residues. CDR3 in DNA: TGTGCCAGCAGGGGATCTAGCGGGGGTTACGAGCAGTACTTC. Protein sequence: CASRGSSGGYEQYF.

The chain recombines TRBV6-5 with TRBJ1-2; TRBD1 might be the D (6 bases). Germline V gives CDR1 MNHEY, CDR2 SVGAGI. The germline V and J ends were trimmed by 0 bases and 4 bases, with 9 bases remaining between them. This CDR3 is 14 amino acids long. CDR3 sequence reads: CASSYSGGLYGYTF. Written as DNA, the CDR3 is TGTGCCAGCAGTTACTCGGGGGGGCTCTATGGCTACACCTTC.

V is TRBV7-2 and J is TRBJ1-1, with 8 bases that match TRBD1. Losses at the gene ends were 6 bases for V and 4 bases for J; bases not matched to a gene: 10. The CDR3 totals 15 residues. Germline CDR1 SGHTA, CDR2 FQGNSA. The CDR3 sequence: CASRQTGGVSTEAFF. The CDR3 nucleotides are TGTGCCAGCAGACAAACAGGGGGTGTAAGCACTGAAGCTTTCTTT.

This chain joins TRBV19 and TRBJ2-3, with TRBD1 matching over 11 bases. From germline, CDR1 is LNHDA and CDR2 SQIVND (reference sequence). CDR3 length: 14 amino acids. J was trimmed by 5 bases and V by 3 bases; bases with no gene match: 1. The CDR3 region has the DNA TGTGCCAGTAGTATGGGACAGGGGGGAGATACGCAGTATTTT. It codes for CASSMGQGGDTQYF.

This chain links TRBV15 with TRBJ2-3; 13 bases are a match to TRBD2. J was trimmed by 3 bases and V by 5 bases; bases with no gene match: 8. CDR1 and CDR2 (germline): LNHNV, YYDKDF (reference sequence). CDR3 length: 17 amino acids. CDR3 residues: CATSGRTSGSRTDTQYF. CDR3 sequence (DNA): TGTGCCACCAGCGGAAGGACTAGCGGGAGTAGGACAGATACGCAGTATTTT. The entire variable domain, with the rest obtained from reference TRBV15 and TRBJ2-3, is as follows: DAMVIQNPRYQVTQFGKPVTLSCSQTLNHNVMYWYQQKSSQAPKLLFHYYDKDFNNEADTPDNFQSRRPNTSFCFLDIRSPGLGDTAMYLCATSGRTSGSRTDTQYFGPGTRLTVL.

Notes on this clone: As the CDR3 is not closed by the conserved phenylalanine or tryptophan, this likely results from a read error. The DNA is omitted, as the CDR3 cannot be located on it reliably, and the CDR3 follows TCRdb's listing. This chain links TRBV7-9 with TRBJ1-2. Germline-derived CDR1 and CDR2 are SEHNR and FQNEAQ (reference sequence). 13 amino acids form the CDR3, both terminal residues included. The CDR3 here is CASSLKGGAGVAV.